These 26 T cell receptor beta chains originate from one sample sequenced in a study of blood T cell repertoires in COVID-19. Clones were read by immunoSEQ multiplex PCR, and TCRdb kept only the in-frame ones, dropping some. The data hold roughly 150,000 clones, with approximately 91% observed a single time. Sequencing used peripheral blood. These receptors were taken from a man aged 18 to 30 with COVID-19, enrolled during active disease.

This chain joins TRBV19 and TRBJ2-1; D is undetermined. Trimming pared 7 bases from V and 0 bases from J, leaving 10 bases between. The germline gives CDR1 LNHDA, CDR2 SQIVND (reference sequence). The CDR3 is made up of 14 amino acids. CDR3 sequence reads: CASNLGSSYNEQFF. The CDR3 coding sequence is TGTGCCAGTAACCTGGGCAGCTCCTACAATGAGCAGTTCTTC.

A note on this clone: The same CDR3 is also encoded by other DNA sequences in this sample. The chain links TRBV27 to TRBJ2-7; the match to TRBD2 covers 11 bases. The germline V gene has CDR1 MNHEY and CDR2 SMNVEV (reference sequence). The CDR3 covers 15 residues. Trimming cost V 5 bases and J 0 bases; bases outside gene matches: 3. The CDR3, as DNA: TGTGCCAGCAGTAGGGGACTAGCGGTCTCCTACGAGCAGTACTTC. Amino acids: CASSRGLAVSYEQYF.

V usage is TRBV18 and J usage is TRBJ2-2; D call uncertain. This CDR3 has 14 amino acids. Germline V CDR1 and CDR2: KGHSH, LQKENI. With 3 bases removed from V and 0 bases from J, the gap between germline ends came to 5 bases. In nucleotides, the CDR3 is TGTGCCAGCTCACCGGAGCCGAACACCGGGGAGCTGTTTTTT. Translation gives CASSPEPNTGELFF.

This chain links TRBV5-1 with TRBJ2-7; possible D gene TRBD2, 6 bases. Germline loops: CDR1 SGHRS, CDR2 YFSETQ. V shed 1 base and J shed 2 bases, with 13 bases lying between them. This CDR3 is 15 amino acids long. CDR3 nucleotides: TGCGCCAGCAGCTTGACCGGGAGTCTACCCTACGAGCAGTACTTC. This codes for CASSLTGSLPYEQYF.

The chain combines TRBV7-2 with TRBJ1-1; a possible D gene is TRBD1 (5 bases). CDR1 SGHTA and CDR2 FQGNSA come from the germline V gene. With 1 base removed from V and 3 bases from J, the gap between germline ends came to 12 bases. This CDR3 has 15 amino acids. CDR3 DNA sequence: TGTGCCAGCAGCTTAGGTGTGGGGGGTTACACTGAAGCTTTCTTT. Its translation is CASSLGVGGYTEAFF.

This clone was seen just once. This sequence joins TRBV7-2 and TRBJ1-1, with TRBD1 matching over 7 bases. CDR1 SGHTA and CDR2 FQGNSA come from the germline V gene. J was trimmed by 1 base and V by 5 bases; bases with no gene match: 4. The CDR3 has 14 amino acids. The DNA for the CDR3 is TGTGCCAGCAGCCCCGGGACAGCGAACACTGAAGCTTTCTTT. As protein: CASSPGTANTEAFF.

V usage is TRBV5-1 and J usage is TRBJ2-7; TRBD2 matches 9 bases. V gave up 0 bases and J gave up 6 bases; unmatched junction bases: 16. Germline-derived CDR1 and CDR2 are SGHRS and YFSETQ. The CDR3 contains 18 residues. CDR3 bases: TGCGCCAGCAGCTTGGGACCCTACCGCGGGCTAGCGGGACGCGAGCAGTACTTC. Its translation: CASSLGPYRGLAGREQYF. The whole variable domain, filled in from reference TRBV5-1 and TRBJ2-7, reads KAGVTQTPRYLIKTRGQQVTLSCSPISGHRSVSWYQQTPGQGLQFLFEYFSETQRNKGNFPGRFSGRQFSNSRSEMNVSTLELGDSALYLCASSLGPYRGLAGREQYFGPGTRLTVT.

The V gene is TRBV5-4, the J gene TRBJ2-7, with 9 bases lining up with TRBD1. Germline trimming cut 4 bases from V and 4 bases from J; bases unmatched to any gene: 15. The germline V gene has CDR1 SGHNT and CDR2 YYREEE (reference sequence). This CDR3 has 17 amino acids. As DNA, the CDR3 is TGTGCCAGCAGCGATAAACCGGGACAGGGTTTTTCATACGAGCAGTACTTC. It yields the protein CASSDKPGQGFSYEQYF.

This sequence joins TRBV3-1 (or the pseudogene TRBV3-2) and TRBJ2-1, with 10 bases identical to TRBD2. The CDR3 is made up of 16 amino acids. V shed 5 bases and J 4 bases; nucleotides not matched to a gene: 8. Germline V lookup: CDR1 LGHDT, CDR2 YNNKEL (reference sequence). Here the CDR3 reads CASSAVTSGAYNEQFF. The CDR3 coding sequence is TGTGCCAGCAGCGCCGTCACTAGCGGGGCATACAATGAGCAGTTCTTC.

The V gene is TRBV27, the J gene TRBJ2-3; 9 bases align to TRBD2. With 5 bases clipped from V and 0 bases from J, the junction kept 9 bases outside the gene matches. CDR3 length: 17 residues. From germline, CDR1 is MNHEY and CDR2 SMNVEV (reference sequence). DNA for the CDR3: TGTGCCAGCAGTCTCCTGGCGGGAGGGCGTAGCACAGATACGCAGTATTTT. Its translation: CASSLLAGGRSTDTQYF.

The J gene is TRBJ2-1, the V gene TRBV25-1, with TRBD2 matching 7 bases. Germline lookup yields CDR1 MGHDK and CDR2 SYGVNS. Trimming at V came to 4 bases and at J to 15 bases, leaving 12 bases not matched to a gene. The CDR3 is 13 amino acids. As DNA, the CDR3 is TGTGCCAGCAGTGCCTGGTGGACTAGTCCCCCGTTCTTC. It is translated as CASSAWWTSPPFF.

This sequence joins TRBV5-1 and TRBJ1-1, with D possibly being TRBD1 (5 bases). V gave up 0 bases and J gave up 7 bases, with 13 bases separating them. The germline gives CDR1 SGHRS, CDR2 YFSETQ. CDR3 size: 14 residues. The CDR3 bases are TGCGCCAGCAGCTTGGACAGGCGACAGTTTGAAGCTTTCTTT. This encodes CASSLDRRQFEAFF.

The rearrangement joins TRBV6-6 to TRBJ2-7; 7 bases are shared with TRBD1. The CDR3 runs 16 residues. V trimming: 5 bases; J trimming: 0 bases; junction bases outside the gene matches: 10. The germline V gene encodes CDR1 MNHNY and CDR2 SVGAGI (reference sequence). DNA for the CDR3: TGTGCCAGCAGTCCCCGGACAGGACCACCCTCCTACGAGCAGTACTTC. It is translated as CASSPRTGPPSYEQYF.

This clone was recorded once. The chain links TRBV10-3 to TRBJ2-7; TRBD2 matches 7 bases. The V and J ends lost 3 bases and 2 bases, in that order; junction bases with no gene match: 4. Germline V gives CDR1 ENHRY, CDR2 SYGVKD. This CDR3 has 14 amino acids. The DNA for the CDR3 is TGTGCCATCAGTGAAGCCGGGACTACCTACGAGCAGTACTTC. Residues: CAISEAGTTYEQYF.

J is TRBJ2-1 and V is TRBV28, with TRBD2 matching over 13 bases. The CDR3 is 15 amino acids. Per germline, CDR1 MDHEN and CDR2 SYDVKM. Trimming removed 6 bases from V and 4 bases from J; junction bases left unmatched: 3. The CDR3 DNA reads TGTGCCAGCAGAACGGGACTAGCGGGATACAATGAGCAGTTCTTC. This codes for CASRTGLAGYNEQFF.

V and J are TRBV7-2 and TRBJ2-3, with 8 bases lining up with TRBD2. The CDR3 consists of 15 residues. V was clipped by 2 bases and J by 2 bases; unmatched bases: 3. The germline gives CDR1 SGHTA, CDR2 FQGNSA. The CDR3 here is CASSLRTSHTDTQYF. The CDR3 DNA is TGTGCCAGCAGCTTAAGGACTAGCCACACAGATACGCAGTATTTT.

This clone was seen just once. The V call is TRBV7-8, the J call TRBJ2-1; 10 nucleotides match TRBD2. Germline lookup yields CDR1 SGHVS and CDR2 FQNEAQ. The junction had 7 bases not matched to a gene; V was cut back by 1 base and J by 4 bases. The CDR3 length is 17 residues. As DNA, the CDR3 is TGTGCCAGCAGCTTAGATACGGGACTAGCGCTTTACAATGAGCAGTTCTTC. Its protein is CASSLDTGLALYNEQFF.

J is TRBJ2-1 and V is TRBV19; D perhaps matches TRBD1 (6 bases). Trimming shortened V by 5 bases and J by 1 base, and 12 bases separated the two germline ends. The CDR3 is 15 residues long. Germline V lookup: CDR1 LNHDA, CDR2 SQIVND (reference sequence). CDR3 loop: CASSPGQNSYNEQFF. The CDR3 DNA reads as TGTGCCAGTAGTCCTGGACAGAATTCCTACAATGAGCAGTTCTTC.

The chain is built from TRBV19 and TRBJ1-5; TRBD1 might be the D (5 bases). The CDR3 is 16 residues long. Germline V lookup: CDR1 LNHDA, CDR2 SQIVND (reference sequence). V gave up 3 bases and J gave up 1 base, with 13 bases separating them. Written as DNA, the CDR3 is TGTGCCAGTAGTATGGGGCGACACGAAAGCAATCAGCCCCAGCATTTT. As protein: CASSMGRHESNQPQHF.

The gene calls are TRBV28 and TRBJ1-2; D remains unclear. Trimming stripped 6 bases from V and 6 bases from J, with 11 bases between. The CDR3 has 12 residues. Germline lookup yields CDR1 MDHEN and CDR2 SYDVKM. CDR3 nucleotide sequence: TGTGCCAGCAGCAACCTCGGGGATGGCTACACCTTC. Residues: CASSNLGDGYTF.

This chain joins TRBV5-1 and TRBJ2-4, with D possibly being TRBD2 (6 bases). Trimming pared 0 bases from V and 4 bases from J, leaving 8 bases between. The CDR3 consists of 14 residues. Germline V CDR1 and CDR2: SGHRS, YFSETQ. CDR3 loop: CASSLGGLKNIQYF. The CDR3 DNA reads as TGCGCCAGCAGCTTGGGCGGACTAAAAAACATTCAGTACTTC. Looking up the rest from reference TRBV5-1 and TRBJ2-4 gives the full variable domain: KAGVTQTPRYLIKTRGQQVTLSCSPISGHRSVSWYQQTPGQGLQFLFEYFSETQRNKGNFPGRFSGRQFSNSRSEMNVSTLELGDSALYLCASSLGGLKNIQYFGAGTRLSVL.

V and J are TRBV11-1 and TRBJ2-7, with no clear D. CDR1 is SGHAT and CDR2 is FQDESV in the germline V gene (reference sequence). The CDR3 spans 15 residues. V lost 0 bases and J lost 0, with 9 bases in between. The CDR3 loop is CASSLARHSSYEQYF. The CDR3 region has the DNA TGTGCCAGCAGCTTAGCTCGCCACAGCTCCTACGAGCAGTACTTC.

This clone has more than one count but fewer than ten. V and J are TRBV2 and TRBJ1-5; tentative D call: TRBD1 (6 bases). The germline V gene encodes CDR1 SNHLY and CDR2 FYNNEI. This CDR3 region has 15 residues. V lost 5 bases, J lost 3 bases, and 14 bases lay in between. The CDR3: CASSLSDRNNQPQHF. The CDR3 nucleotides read TGTGCCAGCAGTCTCTCTGACAGGAACAATCAGCCCCAGCATTTT. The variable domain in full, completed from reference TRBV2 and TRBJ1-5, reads EPEVTQTPSHQVTQMGQEVILRCVPISNHLYFYWYRQILGQKVEFLVSFYNNEISEKSEIFDDQFSVERPDGSNFTLKIRSTKLEDSAMYFCASSLSDRNNQPQHFGDGTRLSIL.

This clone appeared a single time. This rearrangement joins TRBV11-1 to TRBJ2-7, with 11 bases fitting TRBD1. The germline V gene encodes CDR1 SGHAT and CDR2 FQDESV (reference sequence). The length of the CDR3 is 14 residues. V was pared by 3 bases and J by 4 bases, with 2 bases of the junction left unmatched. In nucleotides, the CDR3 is TGTGCCAGCAGCTTGGGACAGGGGGATTACGAGCAGTACTTC. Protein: CASSLGQGDYEQYF.

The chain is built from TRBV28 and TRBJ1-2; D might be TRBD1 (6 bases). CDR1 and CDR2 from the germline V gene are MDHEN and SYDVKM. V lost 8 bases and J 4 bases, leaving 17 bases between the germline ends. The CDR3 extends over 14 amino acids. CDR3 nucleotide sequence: TGTGCCAGCCAAACAGACAGGTCGATCTATGGCTACACCTTC. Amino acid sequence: CASQTDRSIYGYTF.

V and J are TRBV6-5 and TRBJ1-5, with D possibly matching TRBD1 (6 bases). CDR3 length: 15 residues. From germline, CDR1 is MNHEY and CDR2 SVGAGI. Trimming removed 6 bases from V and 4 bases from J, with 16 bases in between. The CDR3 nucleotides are TGTGCCAGCAGACCACAGGGTAGTGGAAATCAGCCCCAGCATTTT. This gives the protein CASRPQGSGNQPQHF.